The 11 T cell receptor beta chains given below trace back to one sample, sequenced in a study of molecular identifiers for immune sequencing clone quantification. TCRdb called the PCR reads again in MiXCR, with one record for every CDR3 protein. This table has nearly 55,000 distinct CDR3 sequences, 36% appearing once. The source material was naive CD8+ T cells from blood, with Jurkat cell RNA spiked in. Subset meaning: FACS-sorted CD8+CD4-CCR7+CD45RA+ naive T cells. The receptors here all came from a human donor in good health. Some libraries in this study had Jurkat cell RNA spiked in.

This clonotype was seen a handful of times. The rearrangement joins TRBV6-6 to TRBJ2-2; 7 nucleotides agree with TRBD1. The CDR3 has 13 amino acids. Losses at the gene ends were 6 bases for V and 9 bases for J; bases not matched to a gene: 7. Germline CDR1 and CDR2: MNHNY and SVGAGI (reference sequence). The CDR3 DNA is TGTGCCAGCAGGACAACAGGGGACCGGGAGCTGTTTTTT. Encoded protein: CASRTTGDRELFF.

Concerning this clonotype itself: A much more abundant neighbour one base away suggests this may be a read error. The gene calls are TRBV7-6 and TRBJ2-2; weak D call: TRBD2 (5 bases). The CDR3 is 13 residues long. Germline CDR1 SGHVS, CDR2 FNYEAQ. The CDR3 is CASSLVVTGELYF. CDR3 DNA: TGTGCCAGCAGCTTAGTGGTCACCGGGGAGCTGTATTTT. The variable domain in full, with the rest retrieved from reference TRBV7-6 and TRBJ2-2, is GAGVSQSPRYKVTKRGQDVALRCDPISGHVSLYWYRQALGQGPEFLTYFNYEAQQDKSGLPNDRFSAERPEGSISTLTIQRTEQRDSAMYRCASSLVVTGELYFGEGSRLTVL.

For this clonotype: At one end, the junction sequence differs from germline, possibly due to a read error. The chain couples TRBV7-6 to TRBJ2-2; D is unclear. The CDR3 extends over 13 amino acids. Germline CDR1 is SGHVS and CDR2 is FNYEAQ. CDR3 sequence: CASSLWKTEELFF. In DNA, the CDR3 is TGTGCCAGCAGCCTGTGGAAAACCGAGGAGCTGTTTTTT. Full variable domain (rest looked up from reference TRBV7-6 and TRBJ2-2): GAGVSQSPRYKVTKRGQDVALRCDPISGHVSLYWYRQALGQGPEFLTYFNYEAQQDKSGLPNDRFSAERPEGSISTLTIQRTEQRDSAMYRCASSLWKTEELFFGEGSRLTVL.

This clonotype showed up just once. One end of the junction is discordant with germline, which a read error may explain. V and J are TRBV9 and TRBJ2-2, with TRBD2 matching 8 bases. CDR3 length equals 15 residues. Germline CDR1 and CDR2: SGDLS and YYNGEE. The DNA of the CDR3 is TGTGCCAGCAGCGTGAGCGGGAGTGCTACCGGGGAGCAGTTTTTT. This gives the protein CASSVSGSATGEQFF.

With respect to this clonotype: A much bigger clone sits one base away, suggesting this may be a read error. This rearrangement joins TRBV4-2 to TRBJ2-7, with D maybe TRBD2 (6 bases). The CDR3 consists of 14 residues. The V and J ends lost 3 bases and 6 bases respectively, with 15 bases between them. Germline-derived CDR1 and CDR2 are LGHNA and YNFKEQ. Written as DNA, the CDR3 is TGTGCCAGCAGCCAGGGGACTGGTCGCTCCGAGCAGTACTTC. Translating gives CASSQGTGRSEQYF.

The chain combines TRBV7-6 with TRBJ1-1, with 9 bases aligning to TRBD1. Germline V gene data show CDR1 as SGHVS and CDR2 as FNYEAQ. V shed 0 bases and J 3 bases; nucleotides not matched to a gene: 2. This CDR3 contains 15 residues. The CDR3 here is CASSLAGQGYTEAFF. For the CDR3, the DNA is TGTGCCAGCAGCTTAGCGGGACAGGGCTACACTGAAGCTTTCTTT.

Of note for this clonotype: As the CDR3 is not closed by the conserved phenylalanine or tryptophan, this likely results from a read error. V usage is TRBV4-1 and J usage is TRBJ2-7; D is perhaps TRBD2 (5 bases). The CDR3 contains 15 residues. The germline V and J ends were trimmed by 3 bases and 5 bases, with 17 bases remaining between them. The V gene's germline CDR1 is MGHRA and CDR2 YSYEKL. The CDR3 region is CASSHRAGGGNEQYI. Here the CDR3 DNA reads TGCGCCAGCAGCCATCGAGCAGGAGGAGGCAACGAGCAGTACATC.

The chain uses TRBV28 and TRBJ2-1; 9 positions match TRBD1. V was pared by 2 bases and J by 5 bases, with 7 bases of the junction left unmatched. The CDR3 loop spans 16 amino acids. Germline V gene sequence: CDR1 MDHEN, CDR2 SYDVKM. This CDR3 is CASSLGTGNIDNEQFF. DNA for the CDR3: TGTGCCAGCAGTTTAGGGACAGGGAACATCGACAATGAGCAGTTCTTC.

The table lists this clonotype with a few counts. The rearrangement uses TRBV27 and TRBJ2-7, with a weak D call TRBD2 (5 bases). The germline V and J ends were trimmed by 4 bases and 6 bases, with 16 bases remaining between them. The CDR3 sequence is 14 residues long. Germline lookup yields CDR1 MNHEY and CDR2 SMNVEV (reference sequence). The CDR3 DNA reads TGTGCCAGCAGTTGGAGGAATAAGGCCCGCGAGCAGTACTTC. Translated: CASSWRNKAREQYF.

This chain connects TRBV7-3 to TRBJ2-3, with D perhaps assigned TRBD1 or TRBD2 (6 bases each). The ends were cut back, 1 base at V and 4 bases at J, with 12 bases in the middle. In germline, CDR1 is SGHTA, CDR2 FQGTGA. This CDR3 has 15 residues. The CDR3 nucleotides are TGTGCCAGCAGCTTAATGGCCGGGGGCGCAGATACGCAGTATTTT. Translation: CASSLMAGGADTQYF. The complete variable domain, with remaining parts taken from reference TRBV7-3 and TRBJ2-3, reads GAGVSQTPSNKVTEKGKYVELRCDPISGHTALYWYRQSLGQGPEFLIYFQGTGAADDSGLPNDRFFAVRPEGSVSTLKIQRTERGDSAVYLCASSLMAGGADTQYFGPGTRLTVL.

This clonotype was counted only a few times. V and J are TRBV19 and TRBJ1-4; D gene uncertain. This CDR3 is built from 15 residues. Germline V gene sequence: CDR1 LNHDA, CDR2 SQIVND (reference sequence). Deletions cut 3 bases from V and 2 bases from J, with 10 bases between. As DNA, the CDR3 is TGTGCCAGTAGTATCCCCGATAGTACTAATGAAAAACTGTTTTTT. This gives the protein CASSIPDSTNEKLFF.